These 20 T cell receptor beta chains share one sample of origin, sequenced in a study of CD8 T cells in Susac syndrome. RNA totalling roughly 0.45 to 1 ug underwent reverse transcription with random hexamers. One entry per CDR3 protein, called by TCRdb with MiXCR from the immunoSEQ multiplex PCR reads. The sample holds some 220,000 distinct CDR3 sequences, around 95% seen once. The sequencing input was CD4+ T cells from PBMCs. Receptors originate from a human donor with multiple sclerosis.

The V gene is TRBV9, the J gene TRBJ1-2, with D perhaps matching TRBD1 (6 bases). This CDR3 is built from 13 residues. Per germline, CDR1 SGDLS and CDR2 YYNGEE. Trimming left V 4 bases short and J 4 bases short, with 11 bases between. The chain's CDR3 is CASSTTDSYGYTF. The CDR3, as DNA: TGTGCCAGCAGCACAACGGACAGCTATGGCTACACCTTC.

The chain combines TRBV7-2 with TRBJ2-3; no firm D call. V was pared by 3 bases and J by 6 bases, with 7 bases between. The germline V gene has CDR1 SGHTA and CDR2 FQGNSA. CDR3 length: 12 amino acids. Here the CDR3 reads CASSLGWDTQYF. As DNA, the CDR3 is TGTGCCAGCAGCTTGGGTTGGGATACGCAGTATTTT.

The rearrangement joins TRBV10-3 to TRBJ2-7; D is perhaps TRBD1 (6 bases). Between the trimmed V and J ends, which lost 6 bases and 2 bases, there was a span of 8 bases. The CDR3 length is 12 residues. Germline V gene sequence: CDR1 ENHRY, CDR2 SYGVKD. The CDR3 bases are TGTGCCATCAGACAGGGACCCTACGAGCAGTACTTC. Protein product: CAIRQGPYEQYF.

This clonotype was seen just once. V usage is TRBV25-1 and J usage is TRBJ1-2, with TRBD1 as a possible D gene (5 bases). Trimming shortened V by 3 bases and J by 5 bases, and 13 bases separated the two germline ends. The CDR3 is 14 amino acids. CDR1 is MGHDK and CDR2 is SYGVNS in the germline V gene. CDR3 nucleotide sequence: TGTGCCAGCAGTGAGCGACAGACCTCATATGGCTACACCTTC. This sequence encodes CASSERQTSYGYTF.

V and J are TRBV23-1 and TRBJ2-4; D might be TRBD2 (5 bases). TRBV23-1 is known as an ORF, though its function is uncertain. V gave up 0 bases and J gave up 6 bases, with 15 bases separating them. The CDR3 runs 16 residues. Here the CDR3 DNA reads TGCGCCAGCAGTCAATCGATGGCAAGGGCGGGAAACATTCAGTACTTC. Amino acid sequence: CASSQSMARAGNIQYF.

The chain combines TRBV11-2 with TRBJ2-3, with D hard to call. The V end was cut by 3 bases, the J end by 4 bases, with 11 bases between. Per germline, CDR1 SGHAT and CDR2 FQNNGV. The length of the CDR3 is 14 residues. The CDR3 DNA sequence: TGTGCCAGCAGCTTTGCTCTGGTCCCAGATACGCAGTATTTT. Translation gives CASSFALVPDTQYF.

V usage is TRBV27 and J usage is TRBJ2-5; TRBD1 aligns across 9 bases. The J segment lost 6 bases and the V segment lost 5 bases, leaving 7 bases of the junction unmatched. From germline, CDR1 is MNHEY and CDR2 SMNVEV (reference sequence). There are 14 residues in the CDR3. The CDR3 is CASSVRQGGQTQYF. In DNA, the CDR3 is TGTGCCAGCAGTGTGCGACAGGGGGGACAGACCCAGTACTTC.

This clonotype showed up just once. The rearrangement links TRBV28 to TRBJ2-1; D is undetermined. V lost 5 bases and J 9 bases, leaving 8 bases between the germline ends. Germline lookup yields CDR1 MDHEN and CDR2 SYDVKM. The CDR3 has 11 residues. The CDR3 DNA is TGTGCCAGCAGTAACCCCCTTGAGCAGTTCTTC. Its protein is CASSNPLEQFF.

The V gene is TRBV7-9, the J gene TRBJ1-2; D not resolved. Germline values: CDR1 SEHNR, CDR2 FQNEAQ (reference sequence). The CDR3 consists of 11 residues. Trimming stripped 6 bases from V and 8 bases from J, with 10 bases between. The CDR3 spells CASSLVGGYTF. The CDR3 DNA is TGTGCCAGCAGTTTGGTGGGCGGCTACACCTTC.

This rearrangement joins TRBV24-1 to TRBJ1-5; D is unclear. Germline lookup yields CDR1 KGHDR and CDR2 SFDVKD. With 1 base removed from V and 9 bases from J, the gap between germline ends came to 6 bases. This CDR3 has 12 amino acids. CDR3 sequence reads: CATSDLVRPQHF. CDR3 DNA sequence: TGTGCCACCAGTGATTTAGTTCGGCCCCAGCATTTT.

Only a few counts were recorded for this clonotype. The CDR3 loop is CASSEQGSNQPQHF. The CDR3 bases are TGTGCCAGTAGTGAACAGGGGTCCAATCAGCCCCAGCATTTT. The chain links TRBV19 to TRBJ1-5, with TRBD1 identical over 7 bases. The CDR3 is made up of 14 amino acids. CDR1 is LNHDA and CDR2 is SQIVND in the germline V gene (reference sequence). J was trimmed by 3 bases and V by 5 bases; bases with no gene match: 4.

V usage is TRBV20-1 and J usage is TRBJ2-1; D gene ambiguous. The CDR3 length is 11 residues. Trimming took 2 bases from V and 5 from J, leaving 4 bases between them. Looked up from germline, CDR1 is DFQATT and CDR2 is SNEGSKA (reference sequence). The CDR3 nucleotides are TGCAGTGCTAGACAACACAATGAGCAGTTCTTC. The encoded protein is CSARQHNEQFF.

The chain combines TRBV7-9 with TRBJ2-1; 11 nucleotides match TRBD2. Germline CDR1 and CDR2: SEHNR and FQNEAQ (reference sequence). J was trimmed by 6 bases and V by 5 bases; bases with no gene match: 6. The length of the CDR3 is 15 residues. CDR3 DNA: TGTGCCAGCAGCCGGGGCGGGACTAGCGGCAATGAGCAGTTCTTC. Amino acid sequence: CASSRGGTSGNEQFF. Drawing the rest from reference TRBV7-9 and TRBJ2-1, the complete variable domain is DTGVSQNPRHKITKRGQNVTFRCDPISEHNRLYWYRQTLGQGPEFLTYFQNEAQLEKSRLLSDRFSAERPKGSFSTLEIQRTEQGDSAMYLCASSRGGTSGNEQFFGPGTRLTVL.

The count of this clonotype is one. The V gene is TRBV28, the J gene TRBJ2-5; D uncertain. The ends were cut back, 5 bases at V and 5 bases at J, with 15 bases in the middle. Germline CDR1 is MDHEN and CDR2 is SYDVKM. The CDR3 runs 14 residues. The CDR3 region has the DNA TGTGCCAGCAGTAGCCAGACCGTTAGGGAGACCCAGTACTTC. Translation: CASSSQTVRETQYF. The full variable domain, its missing parts supplied by reference TRBV28 and TRBJ2-5, is DVKVTQSSRYLVKRTGEKVFLECVQDMDHENMFWYRQDPGLGLRLIYFSYDVKMKEKGDIPEGYSVSREKKERFSLILESASTNQTSMYLCASSSQTVRETQYFGPGTRLLVL.

This chain joins TRBV20-1 and TRBJ2-3, with 9 bases that match TRBD2. Germline-derived CDR1 and CDR2 are DFQATT and SNEGSKA (reference sequence). This CDR3 has 15 amino acids. V was pared by 4 bases and J by 5 bases, with 10 bases of the junction left unmatched. CDR3 residues: CSAKVGASGEDTQYF. The CDR3 bases are TGCAGTGCTAAAGTAGGGGCTAGCGGGGAAGATACGCAGTATTTT.

This rearrangement joins TRBV4-1 to TRBJ2-7; D is tentatively TRBD1 or TRBD2 (6 bases each). V shed 1 base and J shed 6 bases, with 16 bases lying between them. The CDR3 is made up of 15 amino acids. CDR1 and CDR2 from the germline V gene are MGHRA and YSYEKL. The CDR3 nucleotides read TGCGCCAGCAGCCAAGCTGGGGGGCGGGTGTCCGAGCAGTACTTC. This codes for CASSQAGGRVSEQYF.

Turning to this clonotype: A read error may produce the germline difference seen at one junction end. V is TRBV29-1 and J is TRBJ2-7; 8 nucleotides agree with TRBD1. This CDR3 contains 13 residues. Germline CDR1 reads SQVTM; CDR2 reads ANQGSEA. Here the CDR3 reads CSIDRGSPYEQYF. The CDR3 DNA sequence: TGCAGCATTGACAGGGGCTCTCCCTACGAGCAGTACTTC.

This sequence joins TRBV5-4 and TRBJ1-2, with D maybe TRBD1 (5 bases). CDR1 is SGHNT and CDR2 is YYREEE in the germline V gene (reference sequence). The CDR3 sequence is 12 residues long. V was pared by 0 bases and J by 6 bases, with 6 bases between. The CDR3 is CASSLGRDGYTF. Written as DNA, the CDR3 is TGTGCCAGCAGCTTGGGCAGGGATGGCTACACCTTC.

This sequence joins TRBV3-1 and TRBJ2-7, with 9 bases lining up with TRBD2. CDR1 is LGHDT, CDR2 YNNKEL, per germline (reference sequence). J was trimmed by 5 bases and V by 4 bases; bases with no gene match: 6. CDR3 length equals 14 residues. CDR3: CASSLAGGPHEQYF. The CDR3 DNA reads as TGTGCCAGCAGCCTGGCGGGGGGGCCCCACGAGCAGTACTTC.

A single count supports this clonotype. The chain recombines TRBV28 with TRBJ2-7; 9 bases match TRBD2. Germline CDR1 MDHEN, CDR2 SYDVKM. The trim removed 5 bases at V and 5 bases at J, leaving 10 bases unmatched. The length of the CDR3 is 15 residues. The CDR3 coding sequence is TGTGCCAGCAGTCCTAGCGGGGCTGTGTCGGACGAGCAGTACTTC. It translates to CASSPSGAVSDEQYF.